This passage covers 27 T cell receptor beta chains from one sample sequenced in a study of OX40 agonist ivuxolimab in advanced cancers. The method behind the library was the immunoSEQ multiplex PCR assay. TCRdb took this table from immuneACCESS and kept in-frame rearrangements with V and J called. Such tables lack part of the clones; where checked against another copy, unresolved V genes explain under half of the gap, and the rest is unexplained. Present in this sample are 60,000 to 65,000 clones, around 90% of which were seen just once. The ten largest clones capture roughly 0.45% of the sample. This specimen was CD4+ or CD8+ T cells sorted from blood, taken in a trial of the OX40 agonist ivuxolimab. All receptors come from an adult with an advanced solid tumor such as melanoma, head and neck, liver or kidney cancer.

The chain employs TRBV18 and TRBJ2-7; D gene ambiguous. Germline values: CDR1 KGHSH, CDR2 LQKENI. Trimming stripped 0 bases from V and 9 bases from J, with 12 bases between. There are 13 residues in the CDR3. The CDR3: CASSPPSALGQYF. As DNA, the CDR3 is TGTGCCAGCTCACCACCCTCCGCCCTAGGGCAGTACTTC.

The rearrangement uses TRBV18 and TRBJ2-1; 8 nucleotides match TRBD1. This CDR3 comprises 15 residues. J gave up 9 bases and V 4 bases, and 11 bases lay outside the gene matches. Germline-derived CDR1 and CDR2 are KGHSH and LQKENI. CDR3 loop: CASSRTGTGGGEQFF. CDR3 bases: TGTGCCAGCTCACGGACCGGGACAGGCGGCGGTGAGCAGTTCTTC.

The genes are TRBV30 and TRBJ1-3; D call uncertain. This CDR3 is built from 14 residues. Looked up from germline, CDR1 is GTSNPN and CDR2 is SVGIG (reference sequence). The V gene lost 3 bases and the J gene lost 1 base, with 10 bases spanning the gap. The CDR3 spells CAWSVSGSGNTIYF. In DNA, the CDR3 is TGTGCCTGGAGCGTCTCGGGTTCTGGAAACACCATATATTTT.

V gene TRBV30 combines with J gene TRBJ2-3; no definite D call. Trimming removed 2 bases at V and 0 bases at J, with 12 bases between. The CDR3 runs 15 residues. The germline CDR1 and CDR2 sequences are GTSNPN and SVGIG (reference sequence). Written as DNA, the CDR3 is TGTGCCTGGAGTTCACAATATATAAGCACAGATACGCAGTATTTT. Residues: CAWSSQYISTDTQYF.

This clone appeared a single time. The DNA of the CDR3 is TGTGCCATCAGTGAGTGGACCAGGTACAATGAGCAGTTCTTC. Protein: CAISEWTRYNEQFF. The chain uses TRBV10-3 and TRBJ2-1, with unresolved D. V lost 1 base and J 4 bases, leaving 8 bases between the germline ends. The CDR3 sequence is 14 residues long. CDR1 is ENHRY and CDR2 is SYGVKD in the germline V gene.

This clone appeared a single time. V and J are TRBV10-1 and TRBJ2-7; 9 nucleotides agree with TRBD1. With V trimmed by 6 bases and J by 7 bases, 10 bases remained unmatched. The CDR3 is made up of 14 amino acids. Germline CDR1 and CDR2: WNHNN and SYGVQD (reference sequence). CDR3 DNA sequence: TGCGCCAGCAGCACCGGGACAGGGTACTCTGAGCAGTACTTC. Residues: CASSTGTGYSEQYF.

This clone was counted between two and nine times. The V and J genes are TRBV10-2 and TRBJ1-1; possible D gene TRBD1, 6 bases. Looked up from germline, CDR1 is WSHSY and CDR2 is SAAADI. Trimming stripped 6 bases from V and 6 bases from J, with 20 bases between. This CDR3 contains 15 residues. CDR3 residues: CASRLLTGPAAEAFF. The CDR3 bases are TGCGCCAGCAGACTTTTGACAGGACCGGCAGCTGAAGCTTTCTTT.

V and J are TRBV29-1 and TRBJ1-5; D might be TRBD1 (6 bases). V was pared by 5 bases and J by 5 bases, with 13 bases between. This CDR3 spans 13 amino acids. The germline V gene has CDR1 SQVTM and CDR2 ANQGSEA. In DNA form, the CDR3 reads TGCAGCGTTCGAGGGGGTTCCGATCAGCCCCAGCATTTT. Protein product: CSVRGGSDQPQHF.

The CDR3 bases are TGTGCCAGTAGTATTCAACCGGGACAGAAAAACATTCAGTACTTC. It encodes CASSIQPGQKNIQYF. The chain combines TRBV19 with TRBJ2-4; 7 bases line up with TRBD1. The V and J ends lost 3 bases and 4 bases, in that order; junction bases with no gene match: 6. Germline V CDR1 and CDR2: LNHDA, SQIVND (reference sequence). The CDR3 is 15 residues long.

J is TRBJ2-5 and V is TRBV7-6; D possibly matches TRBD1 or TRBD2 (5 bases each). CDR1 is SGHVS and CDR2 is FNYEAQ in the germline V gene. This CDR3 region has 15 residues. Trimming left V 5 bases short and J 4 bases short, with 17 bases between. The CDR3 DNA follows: TGTGCCAGCAGCCCATCGGGACCCTTAACAGAGACCCAGTACTTC. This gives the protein CASSPSGPLTETQYF.

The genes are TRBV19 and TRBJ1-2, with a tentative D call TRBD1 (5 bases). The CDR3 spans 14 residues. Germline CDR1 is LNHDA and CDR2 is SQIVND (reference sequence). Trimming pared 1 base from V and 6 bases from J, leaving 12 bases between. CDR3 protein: CASSIVFRGNGYTF. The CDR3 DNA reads TGTGCCAGTAGTATAGTCTTCCGGGGGAATGGCTACACCTTC.

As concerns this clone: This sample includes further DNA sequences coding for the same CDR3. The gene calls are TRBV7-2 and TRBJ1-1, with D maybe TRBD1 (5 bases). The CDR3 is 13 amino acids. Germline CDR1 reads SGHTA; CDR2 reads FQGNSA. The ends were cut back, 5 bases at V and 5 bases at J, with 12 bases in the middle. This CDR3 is CASSPRVRTEAFF. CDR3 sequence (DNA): TGTGCCAGCAGCCCCAGGGTTAGGACTGAAGCTTTCTTT.

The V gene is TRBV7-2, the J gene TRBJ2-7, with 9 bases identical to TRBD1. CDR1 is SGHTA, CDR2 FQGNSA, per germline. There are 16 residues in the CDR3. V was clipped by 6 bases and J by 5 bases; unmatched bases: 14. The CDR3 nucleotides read TGTGCCAGCAGGGAGAGCCCGGGACAGGGTTTCAACGAGCAGTACTTC. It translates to CASRESPGQGFNEQYF.

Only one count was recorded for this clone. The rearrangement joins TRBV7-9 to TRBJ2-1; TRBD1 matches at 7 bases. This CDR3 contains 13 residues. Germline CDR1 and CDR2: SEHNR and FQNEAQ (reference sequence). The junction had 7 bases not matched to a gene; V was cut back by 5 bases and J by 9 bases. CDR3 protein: CASSRRQGGEQFF. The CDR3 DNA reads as TGTGCCAGCAGCAGAAGACAGGGCGGTGAGCAGTTCTTC.

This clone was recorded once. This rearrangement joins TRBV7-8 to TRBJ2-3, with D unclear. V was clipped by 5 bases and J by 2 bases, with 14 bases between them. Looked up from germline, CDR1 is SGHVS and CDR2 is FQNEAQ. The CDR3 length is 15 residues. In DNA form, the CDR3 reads TGTGCCAGCAGCCAAAACGTCGCTAACACAGATACGCAGTATTTT. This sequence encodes CASSQNVANTDTQYF. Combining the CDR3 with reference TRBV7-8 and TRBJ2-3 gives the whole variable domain GAGVSQSPRYKVAKRGQDVALRCDPISGHVSLFWYQQALGQGPEFLTYFQNEAQLDKSGLPSDRFFAERPEGSVSTLKIQRTQQEDSAVYLCASSQNVANTDTQYFGPGTRLTVL.

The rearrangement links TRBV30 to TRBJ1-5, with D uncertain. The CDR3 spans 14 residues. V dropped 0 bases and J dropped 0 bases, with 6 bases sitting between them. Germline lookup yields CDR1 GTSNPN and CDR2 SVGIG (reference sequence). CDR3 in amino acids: CAWSVHSSNQPQHF. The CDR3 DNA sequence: TGTGCCTGGAGTGTACACAGTAGCAATCAGCCCCAGCATTTT.

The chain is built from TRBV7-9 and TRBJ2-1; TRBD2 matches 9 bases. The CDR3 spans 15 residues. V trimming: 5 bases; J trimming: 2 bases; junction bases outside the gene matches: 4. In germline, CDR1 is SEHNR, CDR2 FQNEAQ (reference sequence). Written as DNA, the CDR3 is TGTGCCAGCAGCGTTAGCGGGAGCCCCTACAATGAGCAGTTCTTC. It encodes CASSVSGSPYNEQFF.

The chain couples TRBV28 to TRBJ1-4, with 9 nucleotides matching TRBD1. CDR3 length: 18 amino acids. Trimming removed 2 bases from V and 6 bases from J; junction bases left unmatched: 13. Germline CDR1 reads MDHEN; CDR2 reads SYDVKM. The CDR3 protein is CASSLAGTGFVQYEKLFF. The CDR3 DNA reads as TGTGCCAGCAGTTTAGCCGGGACAGGGTTTGTTCAGTATGAAAAACTGTTTTTT.

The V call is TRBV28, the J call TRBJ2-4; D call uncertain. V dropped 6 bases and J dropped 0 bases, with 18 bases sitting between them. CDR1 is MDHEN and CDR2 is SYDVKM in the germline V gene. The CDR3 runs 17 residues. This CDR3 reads CASSPTWSGIAKNIQYF. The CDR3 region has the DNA TGTGCCAGCAGCCCCACTTGGTCCGGAATAGCCAAAAACATTCAGTACTTC.

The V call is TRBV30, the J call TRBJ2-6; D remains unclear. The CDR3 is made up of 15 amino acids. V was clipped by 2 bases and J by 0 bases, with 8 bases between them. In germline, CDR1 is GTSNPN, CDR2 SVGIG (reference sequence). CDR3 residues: CAWSISISGANVLTF. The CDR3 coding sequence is TGTGCCTGGAGTATTTCAATCTCTGGGGCCAACGTCCTGACTTTC.

The CDR3 protein is CASSFGLGQETQYF. The CDR3 region has the DNA TGTGCCAGCAGCTTCGGTCTAGGCCAAGAGACCCAGTACTTC. The chain combines TRBV7-7 with TRBJ2-5, with D unclear. The CDR3 consists of 14 residues. Per the germline V gene, CDR1 is SSHAT and CDR2 is FNYEAQ (reference sequence). Deletions cut 3 bases from V and 1 base from J, with 9 bases between.

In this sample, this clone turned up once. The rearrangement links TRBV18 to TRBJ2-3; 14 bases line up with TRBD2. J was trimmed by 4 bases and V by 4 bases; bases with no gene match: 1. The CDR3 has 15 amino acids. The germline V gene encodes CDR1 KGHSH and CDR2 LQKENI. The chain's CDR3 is CASSQGLAGADTQYF. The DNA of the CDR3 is TGTGCCAGCTCACAGGGACTAGCGGGAGCAGATACGCAGTATTTT.

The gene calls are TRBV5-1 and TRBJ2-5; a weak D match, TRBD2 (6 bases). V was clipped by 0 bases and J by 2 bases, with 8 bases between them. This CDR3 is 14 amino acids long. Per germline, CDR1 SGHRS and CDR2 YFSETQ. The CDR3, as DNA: TGCGCCAGCAGCTTGGGTGGAGGGCAAGAGACCCAGTACTTC. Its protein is CASSLGGGQETQYF.

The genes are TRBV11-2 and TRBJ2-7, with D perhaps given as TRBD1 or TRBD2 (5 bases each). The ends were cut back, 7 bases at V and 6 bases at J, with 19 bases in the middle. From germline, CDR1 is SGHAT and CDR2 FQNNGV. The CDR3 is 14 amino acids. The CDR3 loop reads CASTTGPRGTEQYF. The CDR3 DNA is TGTGCCAGCACCACGGGACCCCGGGGTACCGAGCAGTACTTC.

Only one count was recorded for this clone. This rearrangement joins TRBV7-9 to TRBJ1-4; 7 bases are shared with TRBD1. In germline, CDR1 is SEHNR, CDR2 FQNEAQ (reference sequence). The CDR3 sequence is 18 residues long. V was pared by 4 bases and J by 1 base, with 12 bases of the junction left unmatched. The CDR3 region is CASSWGWTGQKTNEKLFF. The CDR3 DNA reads TGTGCCAGCAGCTGGGGTTGGACGGGACAGAAAACTAATGAAAAACTGTTTTTT.

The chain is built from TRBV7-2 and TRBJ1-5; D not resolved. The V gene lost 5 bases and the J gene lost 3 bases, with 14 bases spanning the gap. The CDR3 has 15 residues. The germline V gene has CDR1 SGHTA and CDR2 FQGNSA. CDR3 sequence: CASSAQVTSNQPQHF. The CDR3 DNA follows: TGTGCCAGCAGCGCCCAGGTTACCTCCAATCAGCCCCAGCATTTT.

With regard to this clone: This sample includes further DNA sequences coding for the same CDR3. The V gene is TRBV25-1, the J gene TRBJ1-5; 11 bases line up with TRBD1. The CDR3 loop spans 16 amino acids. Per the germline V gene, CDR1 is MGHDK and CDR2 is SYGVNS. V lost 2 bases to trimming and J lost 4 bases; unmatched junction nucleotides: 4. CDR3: CASSEPGTGGNQPQHF. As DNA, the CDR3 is TGTGCCAGCAGTGAACCCGGGACAGGGGGAAATCAGCCCCAGCATTTT.